Listed below are T cell receptor beta chains from one sample, sequenced in a study of blood T cell repertoires in COVID-19. Some clones are missing from TCRdb's copy, which holds only in-frame ones; the method was immunoSEQ multiplex PCR. The sample comprises tens of thousands of clones, approximately 90% of which are singletons, and 12% rests with the top ten. The sample taken for sequencing was peripheral blood. The origin of the receptors is a man between 70 and 80 years old with active or convalescent COVID-19. Each CDR3 is given with its conserved first and last residue. The D gene is left open where the match is weak. Rows may omit the clone size; those that give it use once, few, many or a size class.

j_gene	abundance	v_gene	d_gene	CDR3aa	CDR3nt
TRBJ1-3	-	TRBV29-1	-	CSVTDRIGNTIYF	TGCAGCGTCACGGACAGAATTGGAAACACCATATATTTT
TRBJ1-6	-	TRBV7-2	-	CASSLGPFNSPLHF	TGTGCCAGCAGCTTAGGTCCTTTTAATTCACCCCTCCACTTT
TRBJ2-2	-	TRBV18	TRBD1	CASSPRRDRGLTGELFF	TGTGCCAGCTCACCACGGAGGGACAGGGGGCTTACCGGGGAGCTGTTTTTT
TRBJ1-5	-	TRBV7-8	-	CASSEDSRPDANQPQHF	TGTGCCAGCAGCGAGGACAGCCGCCCCGACGCTAATCAGCCCCAGCATTTT
TRBJ2-2	-	TRBV18	-	CASSPRTEGELFF	TGTGCCAGCTCACCGAGGACAGAAGGAGAGCTGTTTTTT
TRBJ1-5	once	TRBV19	TRBD1	CASSRGQTSKGNQPQHF	TGTGCCAGTAGTAGGGGACAGACCTCCAAGGGCAATCAGCCCCAGCATTTT
TRBJ2-7	-	TRBV9	TRBD1	CASSAGTGFEEQYF	TGTGCCAGCAGCGCCGGGACAGGGTTTGAGGAGCAGTACTTC
TRBJ1-1	-	TRBV19	TRBD1	CASRPGQARGTEAFF	TGTGCCAGTAGACCCGGACAGGCCCGGGGCACTGAAGCTTTCTTT
TRBJ1-1	-	TRBV30	-	CAWTGGTNTEAFF	TGTGCCTGGACGGGAGGAACGAACACTGAAGCTTTCTTT
TRBJ2-3	-	TRBV15	-	CATSSRQKKTDTQYF	TGTGCCACCAGCAGCCGACAGAAAAAGACAGATACGCAGTATTTT
TRBJ2-1	-	TRBV7-2	TRBD2	CASSLEGGPFNEQFF	TGTGCCAGCAGCTTAGAGGGAGGGCCGTTCAATGAGCAGTTCTTC
TRBJ2-1	-	TRBV4-1	TRBD1	CASSQGDRAVNEQFF	TGCGCCAGCAGCCAGGGGGACAGGGCCGTCAATGAGCAGTTCTTC
TRBJ2-7	-	TRBV6-5	TRBD1	CASRLSGQGFEQYF	TGTGCCAGCAGGCTATCGGGACAGGGGTTCGAGCAGTACTTC
TRBJ1-5	-	TRBV5-1	TRBD1	CASSPDRDNQPQHF	TGCGCCAGCAGCCCAGACAGGGACAATCAGCCCCAGCATTTT
TRBJ1-6	-	TRBV6-1	-	CASSEGRSAPGTLHF	TGTGCCAGCAGTGAGGGCAGGTCAGCCCCGGGGACCCTCCACTTT
TRBJ1-2	-	TRBV6-5	-	CASSQGPNYGYTF	TGTGCCAGCAGTCAGGGCCCCAACTATGGCTACACCTTC
TRBJ1-1	-	TRBV7-2	TRBD1	CASSTNRGNTEAFF	TGTGCCAGCAGCACTAACAGGGGGAACACTGAAGCTTTCTTT
TRBJ2-3	-	TRBV5-6	-	CASSPDLEDTQYF	TGTGCCAGCAGCCCAGACCTAGAGGATACGCAGTATTTT
TRBJ1-1	-	TRBV5-1	-	CASSVVRNTEAFF	TGCGCCAGCAGCGTAGTGAGGAACACTGAAGCTTTCTTT
TRBJ2-5	-	TRBV3-1/TRBV3-2	-	CASSQDRQGLETQYF	TGTGCCAGCAGCCAAGATCGGCAGGGTTTGGAGACCCAGTACTTC
TRBJ1-5	-	TRBV19	TRBD1	CASSTGTAVLMAQHF	TGTGCCAGTAGTACCGGGACAGCGGTGCTAATGGCCCAGCATTTT
TRBJ2-3	-	TRBV7-2	-	CASRTDINTQYF	TGTGCCAGCAGGACGGACATTAATACGCAGTATTTT
TRBJ1-4	-	TRBV4-1	-	CASSQDSQGIKFNEKLFF	TGCGCCAGCAGCCAAGATAGTCAGGGGATTAAGTTTAATGAAAAACTGTTTTTT
TRBJ2-4	-	TRBV3-1/TRBV3-2	TRBD1	CASSQRPGTGTKNIQYF	TGTGCCAGCAGCCAGAGACCCGGGACAGGTACCAAAAACATTCAGTACTTC
TRBJ1-6	-	TRBV5-1	TRBD1	CASSPDRVRNSPLHF	TGCGCCAGCAGCCCCGACAGGGTGAGAAATTCACCCCTCCACTTT
TRBJ1-6	-	TRBV12-3/TRBV12-4	-	CASSRGGPLHF	TGTGCCAGCAGTCGTGGCGGGCCCCTCCACTTT
TRBJ1-1	-	TRBV19	TRBD1	CASSIGRQQGDRKFEAFF	TGTGCCAGTAGTATAGGTCGCCAGCAGGGGGACAGGAAATTTGAAGCTTTCTTT
TRBJ1-3	-	TRBV2	-	CASSRQPISGNTIYF	TGTGCCAGCTCGAGACAGCCCATCTCTGGAAACACCATATATTTT
TRBJ1-5	-	TRBV28	TRBD1	CASSSGTVLPQHF	TGTGCCAGCAGTTCCGGGACAGTACTTCCCCAGCATTTT
TRBJ1-4	-	TRBV24-1	TRBD1	CATSAQGAGGEKLFF	TGTGCCACCAGTGCCCAGGGGGCAGGAGGTGAAAAACTGTTTTTT
TRBJ1-4	-	TRBV28	TRBD1	CASSEPGQTNEKLFF	TGTGCCAGCAGTGAACCGGGACAGACCAATGAAAAACTGTTTTTT
TRBJ1-2	-	TRBV24-1	-	CATGASGGYTF	TGTGCCACCGGGGCATCGGGTGGCTACACCTTC
TRBJ2-1	-	TRBV11-2	TRBD1	CASSFRQGAYNEQFF	TGTGCCAGCAGCTTCAGACAGGGGGCCTACAATGAGCAGTTCTTC
TRBJ2-1	-	TRBV9	-	CASSVPSTSYNEQFF	TGTGCCAGCAGCGTGCCTAGTACCTCCTACAATGAGCAGTTCTTC